Presented here are 28 T cell receptor beta chains from one specimen sequenced in a study of beta chain features in type 1 diabetes. No antigens are known for them. Study results and limitations: Type 1 diabetes patients showed a moderate but significant shortening of TCRB CDR3s in all four CD4+ subsets.

Every bit of the isolated RNA underwent reverse transcription, so sequencing read expressed TCRB transcripts. Method: immunoSEQ multiplex PCR; TCRdb's copy keeps in-frame clones and lacks some. Of 300,000 to 400,000 clones in the sample, around 10% are singletons; the top ten hold 0.45% to 0.65%. Sequences were obtained from central memory CD4+ T cells from blood. The receptors stem from a man aged 25-45 years with type 1 diabetes.

At least ten counts were recorded for this clone. The chain joins TRBV7-2 to TRBJ2-7; D is unclear. Germline V gene data show CDR1 as SGHTA and CDR2 as FQGNSA. The V and J ends lost 4 bases and 0 bases respectively, with 4 bases between them. This CDR3 spans 12 amino acids. The CDR3 reads CASSWSSYEQYF. The DNA of the CDR3 is TGTGCCAGCAGCTGGAGCTCCTACGAGCAGTACTTC. The whole variable domain, filled in from reference TRBV7-2 and TRBJ2-7, reads GAGVSQSPSNKVTEKGKDVELRCDPISGHTALYWYRQSLGQGLEFLIYFQGNSAPDKSGLPSDRFSAERTGGSVSTLTIQRTQQEDSAVYLCASSWSSYEQYFGPGTRLTVT.

This clone was detected only a few times. This sequence joins TRBV4-1 and TRBJ2-1; 9 bases align to TRBD1. Germline CDR1 reads MGHRA; CDR2 reads YSYEKL. The length of the CDR3 is 15 residues. Trimming removed 4 bases from V and 7 bases from J; junction bases left unmatched: 8. CDR3 in DNA: TGCGCCAGCAGCCGAGGACAGGGGCAGGCAAATGAGCAGTTCTTC. Amino acids: CASSRGQGQANEQFF.

The V gene is TRBV6-1, the J gene TRBJ2-3; 10 bases are shared with TRBD1. The junction had 5 bases not matched to a gene; V was cut back by 6 bases and J by 2 bases. CDR1 MNHNS and CDR2 SASEGT come from the germline V gene. This CDR3 region has 15 residues. This CDR3 is CASSLGQGPTDTQYF. CDR3 sequence (DNA): TGTGCCAGCAGCCTGGGACAGGGGCCCACAGATACGCAGTATTTT.

The chain uses TRBV4-3 and TRBJ2-1, with TRBD2 identical over 11 bases. In germline, CDR1 is LGHNA, CDR2 YSLEER. This CDR3 has 16 residues. V lost 0 bases, J lost 15 bases, and 13 bases stayed unmatched. CDR3: CASSQDYSGRGPRAFF. In DNA form, the CDR3 reads TGCGCCAGCAGCCAAGATTATAGCGGGAGGGGCCCCAGGGCGTTCTTC.

The CDR3 protein is CASSLETGVGYTF. The CDR3 bases are TGCGCCAGCAGCTTGGAGACAGGGGTTGGCTACACCTTC. The chain combines TRBV5-1 with TRBJ1-2; TRBD1 matches at 8 bases. Germline V gives CDR1 SGHRS, CDR2 YFSETQ. Trimming cost V 0 bases and J 7 bases; bases outside gene matches: 2. The CDR3 sequence is 13 residues long.

The chain carries TRBV7-2 and TRBJ1-1; no clear D gene. Germline V gives CDR1 SGHTA, CDR2 FQGNSA. The CDR3 contains 12 residues. V was pared by 2 bases and J by 14 bases, with 15 bases between. The chain's CDR3 is CASSLNWGLGFF. DNA of the CDR3: TGTGCCAGCAGCTTAAATTGGGGATTAGGGTTCTTT. The complete variable domain, with remaining parts taken from reference TRBV7-2 and TRBJ1-1, reads GAGVSQSPSNKVTEKGKDVELRCDPISGHTALYWYRQSLGQGLEFLIYFQGNSAPDKSGLPSDRFSAERTGGSVSTLTIQRTQQEDSAVYLCASSLNWGLGFFGQGTRLTVV.

CDR3: CASSSLVSGTRYEQYF. The CDR3 coding sequence is TGTGCCAGCAGCTCCCTCGTGTCTGGCACCCGGTACGAGCAGTACTTC. The V and J genes are TRBV5-6 and TRBJ2-7; the D is unclear. The V end lost 3 bases, the J end lost 4 bases, and 20 bases lay between the germline ends. The CDR3 covers 16 residues. Germline V gene lookup returns CDR1 SGHDT and CDR2 YYEEEE. The variable domain in full, completed from reference TRBV5-6 and TRBJ2-7, reads DAGVTQSPTHLIKTRGQQVTLRCSPKSGHDTVSWYQQALGQGPQFIFQYYEEEERQRGNFPDRFSGHQFPNYSSELNVNALLLGDSALYLCASSSLVSGTRYEQYFGPGTRLTVT.

Only a few counts were recorded for this clone. The V and J genes are TRBV29-1 and TRBJ2-7; TRBD2 aligns across 13 bases. After removal of 6 bases from V and 3 bases from J, the junction contained 20 bases not matched to a gene. The CDR3 runs 19 residues. CDR1 SQVTM and CDR2 ANQGSEA come from the germline V gene. CDR3 sequence: CSVAGHHGTSGTWDYEQYF. The DNA for the CDR3 is TGCAGCGTAGCGGGGCACCACGGGACTAGCGGGACGTGGGACTACGAGCAGTACTTC.

This clone has a handful of counts. The chain employs TRBV5-1 and TRBJ1-1; TRBD1 matches 8 bases. In germline, CDR1 is SGHRS, CDR2 YFSETQ. V lost 4 bases to trimming and J lost 7 bases; unmatched junction nucleotides: 9. CDR3 length: 14 amino acids. CDR3 in amino acids: CASSTGQEGLEAFF. CDR3 nucleotide sequence: TGCGCCAGCAGCACGGGACAGGAAGGCCTTGAAGCTTTCTTT.

The J gene is TRBJ2-5, the V gene TRBV6-5; D call uncertain. CDR3 length: 12 residues. Per germline, CDR1 MNHEY and CDR2 SVGAGI. The V and J ends lost 6 bases and 1 base respectively, with 6 bases between them. CDR3 in DNA: TGTGCCAGCAGACGCCTCCAAGAGACCCAGTACTTC. Translation gives CASRRLQETQYF.

J is TRBJ1-2 and V is TRBV10-3; no clear D gene. Germline lookup yields CDR1 ENHRY and CDR2 SYGVKD. Trimming pared 2 bases from V and 8 bases from J, leaving 9 bases between. The CDR3 contains 12 residues. CDR3 sequence reads: CAISEDRGGYTF. The CDR3 bases are TGTGCCATCAGTGAGGACCGAGGGGGCTACACCTTC.

There are many counts of this clone. This rearrangement joins TRBV4-2 to TRBJ2-3; D is perhaps TRBD1 (5 bases). This CDR3 has 13 residues. Germline assignment: CDR1 LGHNA and CDR2 YNFKEQ. V was cut by 0 bases and J by 5 bases, with 6 bases left in between. The CDR3 DNA follows: TGTGCCAGCAGCCAAGATCAGGGAGATACGCAGTATTTT. Its protein is CASSQDQGDTQYF.

The chain employs TRBV11-3 and TRBJ2-1, with D perhaps being TRBD1 or TRBD2 (7 bases each). The ends were cut back, 7 bases at V and 5 bases at J, with 12 bases in the middle. CDR3 length: 13 amino acids. Germline CDR1 SGHNT, CDR2 YENEEA. The chain's CDR3 is CASTQGGHNEQFF. As DNA, the CDR3 is TGTGCCAGCACCCAGGGGGGGCACAATGAGCAGTTCTTC.

This clone showed up just a few times. The gene calls are TRBV27 and TRBJ1-1; no reliable D call. This CDR3 contains 14 residues. Trimming removed 3 bases at V and 1 base at J, with 9 bases between. CDR1 and CDR2 (germline): MNHEY, SMNVEV (reference sequence). The DNA of the CDR3 is TGTGCCAGCAGTTTCTGGCGGGAGAACACTGAAGCTTTCTTT. It yields the protein CASSFWRENTEAFF.

This chain joins TRBV5-1 and TRBJ1-1; TRBD1 agrees at 10 bases. The junction had 14 bases not matched to a gene; V was cut back by 4 bases and J by 11 bases. CDR1 and CDR2 from the germline V gene are SGHRS and YFSETQ. The length of the CDR3 is 15 residues. CDR3 region: CASSPAFRQGASAFF. CDR3 DNA sequence: TGCGCCAGCAGCCCGGCATTTCGACAGGGGGCTTCTGCTTTCTTT.

The chain joins TRBV4-1 to TRBJ2-7, with D perhaps matching TRBD1 or TRBD2 (5 bases each). The length of the CDR3 is 13 residues. The ends were cut back, 4 bases at V and 3 bases at J, with 10 bases in the middle. The germline CDR1 and CDR2 sequences are MGHRA and YSYEKL. The CDR3 protein is CASSPGAGYEQYF. The CDR3 nucleotides read TGCGCCAGCAGCCCCGGGGCCGGCTACGAGCAGTACTTC.

This clone was detected a few times. The J gene is TRBJ2-5, the V gene TRBV7-2; 11 bases are shared with TRBD2. J was trimmed by 2 bases and V by 6 bases; bases with no gene match: 14. This CDR3 region has 18 residues. Germline values: CDR1 SGHTA, CDR2 FQGNSA. The CDR3 here is CASRPRRGTSGLQETQYF. The CDR3 bases are TGTGCCAGCAGGCCTAGGCGAGGGACTAGCGGCTTACAAGAGACCCAGTACTTC.

There are a few counts of this clone. The chain has TRBV7-9 and TRBJ2-2; D assignment may be TRBD1 or TRBD2 (5 bases each). This CDR3 spans 17 amino acids. Trimming removed 9 bases from V and 5 bases from J, with 25 bases in between. CDR1 and CDR2 (germline): SEHNR, FQNEAQ (reference sequence). The CDR3 reads CASITHGAARGTGELFF. The CDR3 coding sequence is TGTGCCAGTATCACTCATGGGGCAGCGAGAGGGACCGGGGAGCTGTTTTTT.

The genes are TRBV6-1 and TRBJ1-2, with 8 nucleotides matching TRBD1. The CDR3 runs to 14 residues. The J segment lost 5 bases and the V segment lost 10 bases, leaving 12 bases of the junction unmatched. Per germline, CDR1 MNHNS and CDR2 SASEGT. CDR3 residues: CAIRPTGVLYGYTF. CDR3 DNA: TGTGCCATCCGCCCGACAGGGGTGTTGTATGGCTACACCTTC.

The rearrangement links TRBV7-2 to TRBJ2-6, with D uncertain. The germline V and J ends were trimmed by 6 bases and 0 bases, with 12 bases remaining between them. The CDR3 runs 16 residues. The germline V gene encodes CDR1 SGHTA and CDR2 FQGNSA. CDR3 DNA sequence: TGTGCCAGCAGGAAGCCAGGCCTCTCTGGGGCCAACGTCCTGACTTTC. Amino acids: CASRKPGLSGANVLTF.

The rearrangement uses TRBV6-5 and TRBJ2-1, with 8 positions matching TRBD2. The CDR3 runs 16 residues. V lost 4 bases to trimming and J lost 8 bases; unmatched junction nucleotides: 13. The germline gives CDR1 MNHEY, CDR2 SVGAGI. The CDR3 DNA is TGTGCCAGCAGTTCTACCGGGACTAGAGGCGCGCATGAGCAGTTCTTC. Amino acid sequence: CASSSTGTRGAHEQFF.

This sequence joins TRBV7-9 and TRBJ2-4; 7 bases match TRBD2. CDR1 and CDR2 from the germline V gene are SEHNR and FQNEAQ (reference sequence). Trimming at V came to 5 bases and at J to 1 base, leaving 11 bases not matched to a gene. The CDR3 has 17 amino acids. This chain's CDR3 is CASSQDHGGSAKNIQYF. CDR3 DNA sequence: TGTGCCAGCAGCCAAGATCATGGCGGGAGTGCCAAAAACATTCAGTACTTC.

This clone was detected only a few times. A read error may be the cause here, since a much bigger clone is one base away. Other DNA sequences in the sample encode the same CDR3. V gene TRBV4-1 combines with J gene TRBJ2-1; no firm D call. The germline V gene encodes CDR1 MGHRA and CDR2 YSYEKL. The CDR3 sequence is 12 residues long. The V gene lost 0 bases and the J gene lost 8 bases, with 5 bases spanning the gap. The CDR3 DNA sequence: TGCGCCAGCAGCCAAGAGGTACATGAGCAGTTCTTC. Its translation is CASSQEVHEQFF.

The chain combines TRBV30 with TRBJ2-1; D not certain. The germline V gene has CDR1 GTSNPN and CDR2 SVGIG (reference sequence). V dropped 2 bases and J dropped 5 bases, with 10 bases sitting between them. The CDR3 consists of 13 residues. The CDR3 region has the DNA TGTGCCTGGAGTTTCGGTAGCAACAATGAGCAGTTCTTC. This encodes CAWSFGSNNEQFF. The variable domain in full, with the rest retrieved from reference TRBV30 and TRBJ2-1, is SQTIHQWPATLVQPVGSPLSLECTVEGTSNPNLYWYRQAAGRGLQLLFYSVGIGQISSEVPQNLSASRPQDRQFILSSKKLLLSDSGFYLCAWSFGSNNEQFFGPGTRLTVL.

This clone was detected a few times. The rearrangement uses TRBV13 and TRBJ2-5, with TRBD2 as a possible D gene (6 bases). Looked up from germline, CDR1 is PRHDT and CDR2 is FYEKMQ (reference sequence). The CDR3 length is 16 residues. V lost 2 bases, J lost 1 base, and 14 bases lay in between. The CDR3 here is CASSLQEGSLQETQYF. The CDR3 DNA reads as TGTGCCAGCAGCTTACAGGAGGGAAGCCTCCAAGAGACCCAGTACTTC.

This clone has a handful of counts. J is TRBJ1-1 and V is TRBV5-1; a possible D gene is TRBD1 (6 bases). Germline assignment: CDR1 SGHRS and CDR2 YFSETQ. The V gene lost 3 bases and the J gene lost 7 bases, with 10 bases spanning the gap. The length of the CDR3 is 12 residues. The chain's CDR3 is CASSSQGSEAFF. The DNA of the CDR3 is TGCGCCAGCAGCTCCCAGGGGAGTGAAGCTTTCTTT.

The chain carries TRBV18 and TRBJ2-1, with D perhaps given as TRBD1 or TRBD2 (6 bases each). V lost 2 bases and J 7 bases, leaving 15 bases between the germline ends. Germline assignment: CDR1 KGHSH and CDR2 LQKENI. The CDR3 spans 15 residues. The CDR3 region is CASSPRGVLGNEQFF. The CDR3 DNA follows: TGTGCCAGCTCACCAAGGGGGGTCCTAGGGAATGAGCAGTTCTTC.

This clone turned up a few times. This rearrangement joins TRBV18 to TRBJ1-2, with TRBD1 matching over 12 bases. This CDR3 region has 14 residues. Germline V gene lookup returns CDR1 KGHSH and CDR2 LQKENI. With V trimmed by 3 bases and J by 8 bases, 4 bases remained unmatched. The CDR3 spells CASSPRDRGQGYTF. The CDR3 DNA is TGTGCCAGCTCACCCAGGGACAGGGGGCAAGGCTACACCTTC.